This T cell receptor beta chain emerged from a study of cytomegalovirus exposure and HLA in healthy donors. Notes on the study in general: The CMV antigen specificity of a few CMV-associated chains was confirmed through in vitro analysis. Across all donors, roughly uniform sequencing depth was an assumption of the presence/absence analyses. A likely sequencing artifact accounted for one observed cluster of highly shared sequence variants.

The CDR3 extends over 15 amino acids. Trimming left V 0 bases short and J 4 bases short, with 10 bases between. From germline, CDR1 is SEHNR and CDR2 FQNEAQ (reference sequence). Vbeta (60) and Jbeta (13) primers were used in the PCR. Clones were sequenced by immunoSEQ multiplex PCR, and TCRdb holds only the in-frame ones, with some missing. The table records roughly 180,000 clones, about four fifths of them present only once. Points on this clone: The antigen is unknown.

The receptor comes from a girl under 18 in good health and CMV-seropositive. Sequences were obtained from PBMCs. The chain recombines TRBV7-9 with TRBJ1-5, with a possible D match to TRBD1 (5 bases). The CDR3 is CASSLAGARNQPQHF. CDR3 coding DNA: TGTGCCAGCAGCTTAGCAGGGGCCAGGAATCAGCCCCAGCATTTT.